The clone carrying this T cell receptor beta chain was seen a few times. This entry comes from a study of cytomegalovirus exposure and HLA in healthy donors. A multiplex PCR was run with 60 Vbeta primers and 13 Jbeta primers. Libraries were prepared by immunoSEQ multiplex PCR; TCRdb keeps only in-frame clonotypes and omits some of them. The sample lists about 160,000 clones, approximately 79% seen once, with around 7% in the top ten. V was pared by 1 base and J by 8 bases, with 8 bases between. The CDR3 is 12 residues long. Germline V gene sequence: CDR1 SGHTA, CDR2 FQGNSA. The clonotype comes from a middle-aged man in good health and CMV-seropositive. This chain uses TRBV7-2 with TRBJ1-2; no clear D. Sequences were obtained from PBMCs. The CDR3 protein is CASSLGAEGYTF. The CDR3 region has the DNA TGTGCCAGCAGCTTAGGGGCCGAGGGCTACACCTTC. Combining the CDR3 with reference TRBV7-2 and TRBJ1-2 gives the whole variable domain GAGVSQSPSNKVTEKGKDVELRCDPISGHTALYWYRQSLGQGLEFLIYFQGNSAPDKSGLPSDRFSAERTGGSVSTLTIQRTQQEDSAVYLCASSLGAEGYTFGSGTRLTVV.